This T cell receptor beta chain was recovered during a study of STAT5B mutations in CD4+ large granular lymphocyte leukemia. The study, taken as a whole, reports: Compared with healthy controls (2/35), patient top clones favored TRBV06 (8/27).

With regard to this clone: Its target is not known.

The assay was run at survey level. In the authors' workflow: Productive clonotypes were detectable down to 2.59 x 10-5 frequency. Produced via immunoSEQ multiplex PCR; TCRdb's table is partial and in-frame only. V, J and clone size are taken as reported in that table, and D and trimming were inferred from the DNA itself. Counted here are tens of thousands of clones, about three quarters occurring once; the ten biggest clones make up over 1.5%. The CDR3 spans 15 residues. CDR1 is MNHNS, CDR2 SASEGT, per germline. The V segment lost 2 bases and the J segment 5 bases; nucleotides outside the gene matches: 7.

The receptor's source is a human donor in good health. The sequenced sample was CD4+ T cells from blood buffy coats. The chain employs TRBV6-1 and TRBJ2-7, with 9 nucleotides matching TRBD1. For the CDR3, the DNA is TGTGCCAGCAGTGAACGGGGGACAGGGTACGACGAGCAGTACTTC. Its translation is CASSERGTGYDEQYF.